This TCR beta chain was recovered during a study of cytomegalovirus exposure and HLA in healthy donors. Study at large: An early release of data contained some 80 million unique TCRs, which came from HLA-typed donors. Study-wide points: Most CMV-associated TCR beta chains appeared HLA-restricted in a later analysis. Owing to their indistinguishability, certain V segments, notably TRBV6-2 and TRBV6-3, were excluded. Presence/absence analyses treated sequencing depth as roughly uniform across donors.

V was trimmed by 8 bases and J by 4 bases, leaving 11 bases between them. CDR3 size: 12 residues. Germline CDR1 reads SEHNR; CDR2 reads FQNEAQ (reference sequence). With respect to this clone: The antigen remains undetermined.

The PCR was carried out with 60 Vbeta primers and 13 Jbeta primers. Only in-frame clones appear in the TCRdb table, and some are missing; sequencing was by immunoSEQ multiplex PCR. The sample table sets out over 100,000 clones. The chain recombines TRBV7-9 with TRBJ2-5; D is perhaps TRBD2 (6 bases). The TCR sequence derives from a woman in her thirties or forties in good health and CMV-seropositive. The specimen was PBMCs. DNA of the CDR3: TGTGCCAGCGGGGAGGTTGGAGAGACCCAGTACTTC. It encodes CASGEVGETQYF.